Each of the 27 T cell receptor beta chains below was sequenced from the same sample in a study of T cell responses to AZD1222 COVID-19 vaccine. The assay was immunoSEQ multiplex PCR, and TCRdb's table has in-frame clones only and misses some. The data hold 85,000 or so clones, with roughly 86% observed a single time. The source was peripheral blood, collected 28 days after the second AZD1222 dose. Every receptor here comes from an adult who received the AZD1222 COVID-19 vaccine.

In this sample, this clone turned up a few times. The gene calls are TRBV28 and TRBJ2-7; 10 positions match TRBD2. V dropped 2 bases and J dropped 2; count of bases not matched to a gene: 3. CDR3 size: 15 residues. Looked up from germline, CDR1 is MDHEN and CDR2 is SYDVKM. CDR3 in DNA: TGTGCCAGCAGTTTACGGACTAGCGGAACCTACGAGCAGTACTTC. Amino acids: CASSLRTSGTYEQYF. Looking up the rest from reference TRBV28 and TRBJ2-7 gives the full variable domain: DVKVTQSSRYLVKRTGEKVFLECVQDMDHENMFWYRQDPGLGLRLIYFSYDVKMKEKGDIPEGYSVSREKKERFSLILESASTNQTSMYLCASSLRTSGTYEQYFGPGTRLTVT.

The chain links TRBV30 to TRBJ2-3, with TRBD2 identical over 12 bases. The CDR3 has 14 residues. V lost 8 bases to trimming and J lost 5 bases; unmatched junction nucleotides: 8. Germline CDR1 GTSNPN, CDR2 SVGIG (reference sequence). In DNA, the CDR3 is TGTGCCGCTAAGACTAGCGGGGGAGGAGATACGCAGTATTTT. This codes for CAAKTSGGGDTQYF.

The chain employs TRBV7-2 and TRBJ2-1; the D gene could be TRBD1 or TRBD2 (5 bases each). V gave up 5 bases and J gave up 5 bases, with 16 bases separating them. Germline loops: CDR1 SGHTA, CDR2 FQGNSA. The CDR3 runs to 15 residues. The chain's CDR3 is CASSPRDLGNNEQFF. The CDR3 coding sequence is TGTGCCAGCAGCCCCAGGGACCTTGGCAACAATGAGCAGTTCTTC.

The chain is built from TRBV30 and TRBJ2-2; D uncertain. Trimming shortened V by 3 bases and J by 1 base, and 15 bases separated the two germline ends. CDR1 is GTSNPN, CDR2 SVGIG, per germline (reference sequence). This CDR3 is built from 16 residues. The CDR3: CAWSRSDGENTGELFF. DNA of the CDR3: TGTGCCTGGAGCCGTTCGGACGGAGAGAACACCGGGGAGCTGTTTTTT. The full variable domain, completed using reference TRBV30 and TRBJ2-2, is SQTIHQWPATLVQPVGSPLSLECTVEGTSNPNLYWYRQAAGRGLQLLFYSVGIGQISSEVPQNLSASRPQDRQFILSSKKLLLSDSGFYLCAWSRSDGENTGELFFGEGSRLTVL.

The chain carries TRBV6-1 and TRBJ1-1; D might be TRBD1 (5 bases). Germline V lookup: CDR1 MNHNS, CDR2 SASEGT. The CDR3 spans 16 residues. The V and J ends lost 2 bases and 0 bases respectively, with 13 bases between them. The CDR3 bases are TGTGCCAGCAGTGAACTCTCACAGGTGGTGAACACTGAAGCTTTCTTT. It is translated as CASSELSQVVNTEAFF.

In its sample, this clone is medium-sized (0.01 to 0.1%). V is TRBV12-3 or TRBV12-4 and J is TRBJ2-2; no definite D call. The CDR3 sequence is 11 residues long. V lost 6 bases and J lost 5, with 4 bases in between. DNA of the CDR3: TGTGCCAGCAGAGGGACCGGGGAGCTGTTTTTT. This sequence encodes CASRGTGELFF.

This clone appeared once. This sequence joins TRBV5-8 and TRBJ2-5; tentatively, D is TRBD2 (5 bases). The germline V gene encodes CDR1 SGHTS and CDR2 YDEGEE. The CDR3 runs 13 residues. Trimming took 9 bases from V and 5 from J, leaving 17 bases between them. CDR3 nucleotide sequence: TGTGCCACAAAGAAGCTCGAGGGCGAGACCCAGTACTTC. Its translation is CATKKLEGETQYF.

V is TRBV18 and J is TRBJ2-2; D gene unclear. V was shortened by 1 base and J by 0 bases, with 9 bases between the two germline ends. The germline V gene encodes CDR1 KGHSH and CDR2 LQKENI. This CDR3 contains 16 residues. The CDR3 DNA is TGTGCCAGCTCACCACAGGCCCCATCGAACACCGGGGAGCTGTTTTTT. As protein: CASSPQAPSNTGELFF.

The rearrangement uses TRBV19 and TRBJ1-5; 7 bases line up with TRBD1. This CDR3 is built from 15 residues. The V gene end was trimmed by 6 bases and the J gene end by 6 bases; junction bases not matched to a gene: 11. Germline V gene sequence: CDR1 LNHDA, CDR2 SQIVND (reference sequence). The CDR3 DNA sequence: TGTGCCAGTAGCGACCGACAGGGTGGAGGTCAGCCCCAGCATTTT. Its protein product is CASSDRQGGGQPQHF.

The J gene is TRBJ2-7, the V gene TRBV7-9; TRBD2 matches at 13 bases. Per germline, CDR1 SEHNR and CDR2 FQNEAQ (reference sequence). V was pared by 4 bases and J by 4 bases, with 7 bases of the junction left unmatched. There are 16 residues in the CDR3. The CDR3 loop is CASSWTSGGFPYEQYF. The CDR3 DNA is TGTGCCAGCAGCTGGACTAGCGGGGGATTCCCTTACGAGCAGTACTTC.

The chain carries TRBV29-1 and TRBJ2-1; 7 positions agree with TRBD2. With 5 bases clipped from V and 8 bases from J, the junction kept 9 bases outside the gene matches. The CDR3 has 13 amino acids. Germline V gene data show CDR1 as SQVTM and CDR2 as ANQGSEA. CDR3 in DNA: TGCAGCGTTAAAGGCGGGAGTAACTATGAGCAGTTCTTC. It is translated as CSVKGGSNYEQFF.

The J gene is TRBJ2-3, the V gene TRBV5-4; D is perhaps TRBD1 (5 bases). Trimming removed 0 bases from V and 3 bases from J, with 5 bases in between. The CDR3 consists of 13 residues. Per the germline V gene, CDR1 is SGHNT and CDR2 is YYREEE (reference sequence). The CDR3 region has the DNA TGTGCCAGCAGCTTGGACAGGACAGATACGCAGTATTTT. This translates into CASSLDRTDTQYF.

This clone was observed a handful of times. This chain joins TRBV6-4 and TRBJ2-2; 11 bases line up with TRBD2. Trimming took 7 bases from V and 1 from J; bases not matched to a gene: 8. This CDR3 is 17 amino acids long. Germline V gene lookup returns CDR1 MRHNA and CDR2 SNTAGT. CDR3 amino acids: CASKELAGARNTGELFF. In DNA, the CDR3 is TGTGCCAGCAAGGAACTAGCGGGGGCCCGGAACACCGGGGAGCTGTTTTTT.

This chain uses TRBV5-1 with TRBJ2-2, with D tentatively TRBD1 or TRBD2 (6 bases each). The V end was cut by 3 bases, the J end by 0 bases, with 12 bases between. The CDR3 length is 16 residues. The germline CDR1 and CDR2 sequences are SGHRS and YFSETQ. CDR3 region: CASSSGGGTNTGELFF. In nucleotides, the CDR3 is TGCGCCAGCAGCTCTGGGGGCGGGACGAACACCGGGGAGCTGTTTTTT.

The gene calls are TRBV19 and TRBJ1-1; D is unresolved. CDR1 and CDR2 from the germline V gene are LNHDA and SQIVND (reference sequence). Trimming took off 3 bases at V and 2 bases at J, with 4 bases between the two ends. The CDR3 totals 12 residues. The CDR3 reads CASSISNTEAFF. DNA for the CDR3: TGTGCCAGTAGTATTAGCAACACTGAAGCTTTCTTT.

This chain uses TRBV6-2 or TRBV6-3 with TRBJ2-3, with D unresolved. CDR1 and CDR2 (germline): MNHEY, SVGEGT. Trimming removed 2 bases at V and 2 bases at J, with 2 bases between. The CDR3 covers 12 residues. CDR3 protein: CASSYTTDTQYF. The CDR3 nucleotides are TGTGCCAGCAGTTACACCACAGATACGCAGTATTTT.

CDR3 amino acids: CASSFSGSDSYEQYF. The CDR3 DNA is TGTGCCAGCAGCTTTAGCGGGAGTGACTCCTACGAGCAGTACTTC. V is TRBV6-5 and J is TRBJ2-7; 9 nucleotides agree with TRBD2. The CDR3 sequence is 15 residues long. V shed 6 bases, J shed 0 bases, and the junction held 6 bases outside the gene matches. CDR1 and CDR2 (germline): MNHEY, SVGAGI.

The chain links TRBV3-1 (or the pseudogene TRBV3-2) to TRBJ2-1; 8 positions agree with TRBD2. Germline trimming cut 6 bases from V and 0 bases from J; bases unmatched to any gene: 1. The CDR3 totals 14 residues. Germline V gene data show CDR1 as LGHDT and CDR2 as YNNKEL (reference sequence). The CDR3 sequence is CASSRGGSYNEQFF. The CDR3 region has the DNA TGTGCCAGCAGTCGGGGGGGCTCCTACAATGAGCAGTTCTTC.

The chain recombines TRBV7-8 with TRBJ2-7; TRBD1 agrees at 8 bases. The ends lost 5 bases at V and 4 bases at J; junction bases unmatched: 13. Germline-derived CDR1 and CDR2 are SGHVS and FQNEAQ. This CDR3 is built from 16 residues. The CDR3 nucleotides read TGTGCCAGCAGCCGCACCGCCGGGACAGGAATGTACGAGCAGTACTTC. Its translation is CASSRTAGTGMYEQYF.

The chain employs TRBV19 and TRBJ1-5, with a tentative D call TRBD1 (5 bases). Germline loops: CDR1 LNHDA, CDR2 SQIVND (reference sequence). This CDR3 has 16 amino acids. V lost 3 bases and J 2 bases, leaving 14 bases between the germline ends. The CDR3 DNA follows: TGTGCCAGTAGTATCTTAACGGGGGTACGCAATCAGCCCCAGCATTTT. Translated, it gives CASSILTGVRNQPQHF.

The chain carries TRBV7-9 and TRBJ2-3, with 7 bases identical to TRBD2. V dropped 5 bases and J dropped 0; count of bases not matched to a gene: 11. The germline gives CDR1 SEHNR, CDR2 FQNEAQ (reference sequence). This CDR3 has 17 residues. CDR3 nucleotides: TGTGCCAGCAGCCCCACCCGCGGGGGAGCTAGCACAGATACGCAGTATTTT. It yields the protein CASSPTRGGASTDTQYF.

CDR3 residues: CASSQAGARETQYF. In DNA form, the CDR3 reads TGTGCCAGCTCGCAAGCGGGAGCCCGAGAGACCCAGTACTTC. This chain links TRBV28 with TRBJ2-5; 8 positions match TRBD2. The CDR3 length is 14 residues. Per the germline V gene, CDR1 is MDHEN and CDR2 is SYDVKM. With 8 bases clipped from V and 4 bases from J, the junction kept 9 bases outside the gene matches.

J is TRBJ2-3 and V is TRBV6-5; D gene unclear. V was trimmed by 6 bases and J by 7 bases, leaving 11 bases between them. CDR1 MNHEY and CDR2 SVGAGI come from the germline V gene. This CDR3 comprises 12 residues. The CDR3 spells CASSLEINTQYF. In nucleotides, the CDR3 is TGTGCCAGCAGCCTAGAAATTAATACGCAGTATTTT.

This chain links TRBV6-2 or TRBV6-3 with TRBJ1-6; TRBD1 is a possible D gene (5 bases). The germline V and J ends were trimmed by 6 bases and 10 bases, with 19 bases remaining between them. CDR1 MNHEY and CDR2 SVGEGT come from the germline V gene. The CDR3 runs to 15 residues. CDR3 residues: CASSLRRGGESPLHF. The DNA for the CDR3 is TGTGCCAGCAGCTTGCGGCGGGGAGGGGAATCACCCCTCCACTTT.

V usage is TRBV6-4 and J usage is TRBJ2-5; D might be TRBD1 (5 bases). CDR1 and CDR2 (germline): MRHNA, SNTAGT. The CDR3 runs 16 residues. The V gene lost 2 bases and the J gene lost 2 bases, with 15 bases spanning the gap. The CDR3 nucleotides are TGTGCCAGCAGTGACCCGTCCCCCGACAGACAAGAGACCCAGTACTTC. Translated: CASSDPSPDRQETQYF.

The chain employs TRBV18 and TRBJ2-7; D not certain. This CDR3 contains 12 residues. Trimming stripped 4 bases from V and 0 bases from J, with 4 bases between. The germline V gene has CDR1 KGHSH and CDR2 LQKENI. The CDR3 loop is CASSRSSYEQYF. The CDR3 nucleotides are TGTGCCAGCTCACGGAGCTCCTACGAGCAGTACTTC.

The rearrangement uses TRBV5-6 and TRBJ2-3; maybe TRBD1 (6 bases). The V end was cut by 4 bases, the J end by 6 bases, with 12 bases between. The CDR3 has 13 amino acids. Germline V gives CDR1 SGHDT, CDR2 YYEEEE. The CDR3 sequence is CASSKTGSDTQYF. The CDR3 nucleotides are TGTGCCAGCAGCAAAACAGGGTCGGATACGCAGTATTTT.